This TCR beta chain was observed in a study of shared clonotypes between healthy human individuals (dated by TCRdb to the early 2020s). About the study as a whole: A couple of women and a few men aged 18 to 49 years were included in the cohort. For each donor, three plates each were used for CD4 naive and CD4 memory, two plates were used for CD8 naive, and one plate was used for CD8 memory. To estimate repertoire size and how much clonotype sharing occurs between individuals, the study deeply sequenced the blood TCR repertoires of several healthy adults. To increase sequencing depth and limit assay-specific biases, TCR repertoire library preparation and sequencing were carried out by different laboratories using diverse techniques. Leukapheresis yielded between about 0.94 and 9.5 billion PBMCs per donor. The paper's findings and limits, for the study overall: Higher generation probabilities were observed for clonotypes shared by all four sorted-subset donors than for non-shared clonotypes. Estimated clonotype richness was generally larger for naive than for memory subsets. Across a handful of donors, roughly 5% of naive CD4, roughly 3.5% of naive CD8, under 2.5% of memory CD4, and about 0.4% of memory CD8 clonotypes were shared. Because the study included a small number of donors, the genetic and exposure-history diversity represented was limited. Sampling was restricted to blood, and TCR repertoires in tissue are likely to differ from TCR repertoires in blood. Even with the large sequencing depth, rarefaction of the sorted-subset datasets indicated that sequencing was incomplete. Pairwise subsampling indicated that sequencing depth was expected to affect the degree of clonotype sharing among donors.

V was cut back by 2 bases and J by 2 bases, leaving a gap of 9 bases between them. From the cysteine up to the phenylalanine, the CDR3 has a length of 14 residues. Left in the record is the CDR3 DNA by itself, 42 bases read in frame from the first base. CDR1 MNHEY and CDR2 SVGAGI are derived from the germline V gene. This clone was detected once. This receptor's antigen is unknown. No base quality information exists; no much larger clone differs at one position. Using the deep immunoSEQ assay, TCR CDR3 regions were amplified from genomic DNA by multiplex PCR. Extracted genomic DNA from each cell subset was distributed evenly across all wells of several immunoSEQ 96-well plates, and each plate was treated as a replicate. For sorted subsets, 150 to 200 ng genomic DNA, equal to about 30,000 T cell genomes, was loaded into each replicate PCR. Purified libraries were measured with a Qubit 3.0 fluorometer, size-checked on a Bioanalyzer 2100, and measured again with the KAPA Library Quantification kit. Every immunoSEQ 96-well plate was sequenced on a dedicated single-read 150-cycle Illumina NextSeq 550 flow cell. Turning to the authors' computational methods: Because the immunoSEQ output held only junctional sequences and lacked quality scores, the filtering could not match the filtering applied to full-length reads. Sequences were annotated with PyIR, a Python wrapper for IgBLAST v1.9, using IMGT germline references to assign V/J genes and CDR3. Any read was removed if the V/J assignment was weak (E-value above 1e-6), the CDR3 was missing, or the read contained stop codons, out-of-frame junctions, or ambiguous translated residues. A V3J clonotype was defined by an identical inferred V gene, J gene, and CDR3 amino acid sequence. Percentage overlap between repertoires was computed as shared unique clonotypes divided by the size of the smaller repertoire. Repertoire richness was assessed with RTK rarefaction, the Chao1 estimator, and Recon v2.1 estimates of unobserved clonotypes. Generation probabilities were computed with OLGA for all TCRbeta clonotypes obtained by the gDNA method from several donors. Entries here come from immuneACCESS through TCRdb and include only in-frame sequences with V and J called. Some clones fail to appear in such tables; in the studies checked, an unresolved V gene covers under half of the shortfall, and the cause of the remainder is unknown. From that table come the V and J calls and clone size; the DNA was used to work out D and trimming. A total of some 2,100,000 clones appear in this sample, approximately 94% of them only once. The ten largest clones represent roughly 0.13% of the sample.

The donors were healthy, HIV-negative adults who had no recently reported acute infections or vaccinations. Every donor was a Caucasian adult residing in Nashville, Tennessee, USA. CD4+ T cells were enriched by magnetic negative selection, after which naive cells were positively selected on CD45RA and the negative fraction was taken as the memory subset. After blood collection by leukapheresis, PBMCs were isolated using Ficoll-Histopaque density gradient centrifugation and then cryopreserved in the vapor phase of liquid nitrogen. Analytical flow cytometry was used to check the purity and quantity of every magnetically sorted T cell population. Genomic DNA was isolated from every sorted fraction and measured by UV absorbance on a Nanodrop 2000c.

This receptor was obtained from a young man in good health. The sequence links TRBV6-5 to TRBJ1-1; the D gene remains uncertain. Specimen: naive CD4+ T cells sorted from blood. What the cell subset or site label conveys for this sample: CD45RA+ positively selected. The CDR3 here reads CASSYGRTNTEAFF. The DNA sequence is as follows: TGTGCCAGCAGTTACGGCAGGACTAACACTGAAGCTTTCTTT.